The 29 T cell receptor beta chains below were found in one sample sequenced in a study of CD8 T cells in ankylosing spondylitis. TCRdb passed the 5' RACE reads through MiXCR, listing each CDR3 protein once. Of around 340,000 distinct CDR3 sequences detected, roughly 14% appear once; the ten largest clones hold about 1%. The sequenced sample was blood, either unsorted or a sorted T cell fraction (not recorded which). The receptors were sampled from a male donor with ankylosing spondylitis or in good health (not recorded which).

There are a few counts of this clonotype. In nucleotides, the CDR3 is TGTGCCAGCAGTTACTCGGCCGTCACCGGGGAGCTGTTTTTT. Its translation: CASSYSAVTGELFF. The genes are TRBV6-5 and TRBJ2-2, with D hard to call. Germline V gene lookup returns CDR1 MNHEY and CDR2 SVGAGI. V lost 0 bases to trimming and J lost 4 bases, with 6 bases between them. CDR3 length: 14 residues.

This clonotype has a count of ten or more. The rearrangement joins TRBV4-1 to TRBJ1-5; no clear D gene. CDR1 is MGHRA and CDR2 is YSYEKL in the germline V gene. Trimming shortened V by 0 bases and J by 7 bases, and 7 bases separated the two germline ends. The CDR3 totals 13 residues. CDR3 nucleotide sequence: TGCGCCAGCAGCCAAGACTTGGTCCAGCCCCAGCATTTT. Protein product: CASSQDLVQPQHF.

This rearrangement joins TRBV2 to TRBJ2-3; TRBD2 is a possible D gene (5 bases). The CDR3 covers 13 residues. Germline V gene lookup returns CDR1 SNHLY and CDR2 FYNNEI. Deletions cut 6 bases from V and 6 bases from J, with 13 bases between. In DNA, the CDR3 is TGTGCCAGCAGGGACTGGGGTCGGGATACGCAGTATTTT. Translating it yields CASRDWGRDTQYF.

This clonotype was counted at least ten times. The chain is built from TRBV20-1 and TRBJ1-1; TRBD1 might be the D (6 bases). The CDR3 extends over 13 amino acids. The germline V and J ends were trimmed by 6 bases and 1 base, with 12 bases remaining between them. The germline CDR1 and CDR2 sequences are DFQATT and SNEGSKA (reference sequence). The CDR3 sequence: CSANRAWNTEAFF. The CDR3 nucleotides are TGCAGTGCCAACAGGGCATGGAACACTGAAGCTTTCTTT.

This clonotype was counted only a few times. This chain connects TRBV25-1 to TRBJ1-4, with 8 bases matching TRBD1. The CDR3 has 17 residues. Losses at the gene ends were 3 bases for V and 3 bases for J; bases not matched to a gene: 9. Germline values: CDR1 MGHDK, CDR2 SYGVNS. The chain's CDR3 is CASSDRGQGVPNEKLFF. The DNA of the CDR3 is TGTGCCAGCAGTGACCGTGGACAGGGCGTCCCTAATGAAAAACTGTTTTTT. Looking up the rest from reference TRBV25-1 and TRBJ1-4 gives the full variable domain: EADIYQTPRYLVIGTGKKITLECSQTMGHDKMYWYQQDPGMELHLIHYSYGVNSTEKGDLSSESTVSRIRTEHFPLTLESARPSHTSQYLCASSDRGQGVPNEKLFFGSGTQLSVL.

In the case of this clonotype: This may be a read error, as it is one base from a much larger clone. The V call is TRBV10-3, the J call TRBJ2-2, with D possibly being TRBD1 (6 bases). The CDR3 sequence is 14 residues long. V lost 6 bases to trimming and J lost 1 base, with 9 bases between them. Germline assignment: CDR1 ENHRY and CDR2 SYGVKD. CDR3: CAIRPTGNTGELFF. CDR3 nucleotides: TGTGCCATCAGGCCGACAGGGAACACCGGGGAGCTGTTTTTT.

The CDR3, as DNA: TGTGCCAGCAGCGCTCGGGGGGGACATGCTGGCACAGATACGCAGTATTTT. As protein: CASSARGGHAGTDTQYF. The genes are TRBV9 and TRBJ2-3; 8 bases align to TRBD2. CDR1 and CDR2 from the germline V gene are SGDLS and YYNGEE. V lost 3 bases, J lost 1 base, and 10 bases stayed unmatched. The CDR3 has 17 residues. The full variable domain, its missing parts supplied by reference TRBV9 and TRBJ2-3, is DSGVTQTPKHLITATGQRVTLRCSPRSGDLSVYWYQQSLDQGLQFLIQYYNGEERAKGNILERFSAQQFPDLHSELNLSSLELGDSALYFCASSARGGHAGTDTQYFGPGTRLTVL.

This clonotype showed up just a few times. The chain has TRBV20-1 and TRBJ2-7, with 8 bases that match TRBD2. The germline gives CDR1 DFQATT, CDR2 SNEGSKA (reference sequence). Trimming removed 0 bases from V and 7 bases from J; junction bases left unmatched: 11. The CDR3 contains 15 residues. The CDR3 bases are TGCAGTGCTAGAGATCAATCGGGGGGGGAGCGGGAGCAGTACTTC. It translates to CSARDQSGGEREQYF.

This clonotype was seen a few times. The chain joins TRBV7-9 to TRBJ2-7; a possible D gene is TRBD1 (6 bases). CDR1 and CDR2 (germline): SEHNR, FQNEAQ (reference sequence). V was cut by 5 bases and J by 6 bases, with 17 bases left in between. The CDR3 is 14 residues long. CDR3 in amino acids: CASSAGQQGFEQYF. CDR3 in DNA: TGTGCCAGCAGCGCCGGACAACAGGGTTTCGAGCAGTACTTC. The full variable domain, with the rest looked up from reference TRBV7-9 and TRBJ2-7, is DTGVSQNPRHKITKRGQNVTFRCDPISEHNRLYWYRQTLGQGPEFLTYFQNEAQLEKSRLLSDRFSAERPKGSFSTLEIQRTEQGDSAMYLCASSAGQQGFEQYFGPGTRLTVT.

The V call is TRBV7-2, the J call TRBJ2-7, with a tentative D call TRBD2 (6 bases). CDR3 size: 14 residues. Trimming shortened V by 8 bases and J by 2 bases, and 16 bases separated the two germline ends. Germline assignment: CDR1 SGHTA and CDR2 FQGNSA. The CDR3 is CASSPASVPYEQYF. The CDR3 region has the DNA TGTGCCAGCTCCCCAGCTAGCGTTCCCTACGAGCAGTACTTC.

This clonotype was picked up a small number of times. The chain joins TRBV12-3 or TRBV12-4 to TRBJ2-2; 11 bases line up with TRBD1. This CDR3 comprises 18 residues. The trim removed 10 bases at V and 1 base at J, leaving 14 bases unmatched. The CDR3: CATSPDRGPSGNTGELFF. Written as DNA, the CDR3 is TGTGCCACATCCCCGGACAGGGGGCCTAGCGGGAACACCGGGGAGCTGTTTTTT.

This clonotype was seen more than once but under ten times. The rearrangement links TRBV20-1 to TRBJ2-6; TRBD1 is a possible D gene (5 bases). V lost 4 bases and J lost 4, with 11 bases in between. Per the germline V gene, CDR1 is DFQATT and CDR2 is SNEGSKA (reference sequence). The CDR3 sequence is 14 residues long. The CDR3 spells CSAIQGTGANVLTF. In nucleotides, the CDR3 is TGCAGTGCTATTCAGGGTACCGGGGCCAACGTCCTGACTTTC.

This clonotype was counted at least ten times. V and J are TRBV5-1 and TRBJ1-2; 8 positions match TRBD1. Germline V lookup: CDR1 SGHRS, CDR2 YFSETQ. Trimming cost V 0 bases and J 7 bases; bases outside gene matches: 5. The CDR3 is 14 amino acids. The CDR3 coding sequence is TGCGCCAGCAGCTTGGGGGACAGGAAGGGTGGCTACACCTTC. Its protein product is CASSLGDRKGGYTF.

The chain has TRBV6-1 and TRBJ2-3; D might be TRBD1 or TRBD2, each matching 5 bases. Deletions cut 6 bases from V and 8 bases from J, with 15 bases between. CDR1 MNHNS and CDR2 SASEGT come from the germline V gene. The CDR3 is made up of 13 amino acids. The CDR3 region has the DNA TGTGCCAGCAGCGGGACGAGTTCGGGTACGCAGTATTTT. This codes for CASSGTSSGTQYF.

This clonotype was detected a few times. The rearrangement links TRBV7-2 to TRBJ2-1, with D unclear. V lost 0 bases to trimming and J lost 9 bases, with 12 bases between them. Germline CDR1 reads SGHTA; CDR2 reads FQGNSA. The CDR3 extends over 14 amino acids. In nucleotides, the CDR3 is TGTGCCAGCAGCTTAGCACTGGGTGTTGGTGAGCAGTTCTTC. Translation: CASSLALGVGEQFF.

The table lists this clonotype with a few counts. The chain joins TRBV3-1 to TRBJ2-5; D is unclear. Trimming removed 4 bases from V and 4 bases from J, with 13 bases in between. The CDR3 totals 14 residues. Germline CDR1 is LGHDT and CDR2 is YNNKEL (reference sequence). The CDR3 spells CASSPWEARETQYF. The CDR3 nucleotides read TGTGCCAGCAGCCCTTGGGAAGCCAGAGAGACCCAGTACTTC.

V gene TRBV10-3 combines with J gene TRBJ1-2, with 7 positions matching TRBD1. This CDR3 region has 15 residues. V shed 4 bases and J 2 bases; nucleotides not matched to a gene: 7. Germline V gives CDR1 ENHRY, CDR2 SYGVKD. CDR3 DNA sequence: TGTGCCATCAGTGGTACCTCGGGACAGAACTATGGCTACACCTTC. Amino acids: CAISGTSGQNYGYTF.

This clonotype was observed a handful of times. The CDR3 sequence: CASSFGDVNSPLHF. The DNA for the CDR3 is TGCGCCAGCAGCTTCGGGGACGTTAATTCACCCCTCCACTTT. This chain uses TRBV5-1 with TRBJ1-6; a possible D gene is TRBD1 (5 bases). With 2 bases removed from V and 6 bases from J, the gap between germline ends came to 9 bases. This CDR3 contains 14 residues. CDR1 and CDR2 (germline): SGHRS, YFSETQ.

This clonotype occurred a few times. V is TRBV5-1 and J is TRBJ2-5, with D perhaps matching TRBD2 (6 bases). This CDR3 has 14 amino acids. V gave up 4 bases and J gave up 4 bases, with 14 bases separating them. Germline values: CDR1 SGHRS, CDR2 YFSETQ. The CDR3 here is CASSGTEGRETQYF. The CDR3 DNA sequence: TGCGCCAGCAGCGGCACGGAGGGGAGAGAGACCCAGTACTTC.

In this sample, this clonotype turned up a few times. The V call is TRBV4-2, the J call TRBJ1-2; 8 nucleotides line up with TRBD1. The germline V gene encodes CDR1 LGHNA and CDR2 YNFKEQ. Trimming took 1 base from V and 7 from J; bases not matched to a gene: 5. The CDR3 loop spans 14 amino acids. The DNA for the CDR3 is TGTGCCAGCAGCCAAGGACAGGGGCTGGGTGGCTACACCTTC. Translating gives CASSQGQGLGGYTF.

V usage is TRBV12-3 or TRBV12-4 and J usage is TRBJ1-2; 11 nucleotides line up with TRBD1. The CDR3 is made up of 12 amino acids. V lost 6 bases to trimming and J lost 7 bases; unmatched junction nucleotides: 1. The CDR3 sequence is CASSGQGAGYTF. CDR3 DNA: TGTGCCAGCAGCGGACAGGGGGCTGGCTACACCTTC.

This clonotype was observed many times. V usage is TRBV7-9 and J usage is TRBJ2-2; either TRBD1 or TRBD2 may supply D (5 bases each). V lost 6 bases and J 2 bases, leaving 16 bases between the germline ends. This CDR3 contains 16 residues. Per germline, CDR1 SEHNR and CDR2 FQNEAQ (reference sequence). CDR3 DNA sequence: TGTGCCAGCAGACACTCCCGGGACCCCAACACCGGGGAGCTGTTTTTT. It codes for CASRHSRDPNTGELFF.

This clonotype occurred many times. V is TRBV10-2 and J is TRBJ2-1; TRBD2 matches at 8 bases. CDR1 is WSHSY, CDR2 SAAADI, per germline. V lost 6 bases and J lost 7; bases outside the gene matches: 11. The CDR3 runs 15 residues. DNA of the CDR3: TGCGCCAGCAGCGGCCAAGAGCGGGGGAAGAATGAGCAGTTCTTC. Translation gives CASSGQERGKNEQFF.

The sample holds a few counts of this clonotype. The chain is built from TRBV20-1 and TRBJ1-2; TRBD1 aligns across 10 bases. The CDR3 runs 16 residues. V was clipped by 5 bases and J by 3 bases; unmatched bases: 12. Looked up from germline, CDR1 is DFQATT and CDR2 is SNEGSKA (reference sequence). The CDR3 spells CSADRDRGPFDYGYTF. In DNA, the CDR3 is TGCAGTGCTGACCGGGACAGGGGTCCTTTTGACTATGGCTACACCTTC.

V gene TRBV27 combines with J gene TRBJ1-4; a weak D match, TRBD1 (6 bases). The CDR3 has 17 residues. Trimming pared 2 bases from V and 0 bases from J, leaving 13 bases between. Germline V lookup: CDR1 MNHEY, CDR2 SMNVEV (reference sequence). This chain's CDR3 is CASSLAPRGTTNEKLFF. In nucleotides, the CDR3 is TGTGCCAGCAGTTTAGCGCCCAGGGGAACAACTAATGAAAAACTGTTTTTT.

The chain is built from TRBV6-1 and TRBJ2-1; 9 bases line up with TRBD2. Looked up from germline, CDR1 is MNHNS and CDR2 is SASEGT. Trimming removed 7 bases from V and 7 bases from J; junction bases left unmatched: 8. CDR3 size: 14 residues. This chain's CDR3 is CASKNAGGVNEQFF. The CDR3 nucleotides read TGTGCCAGCAAAAACGCGGGAGGGGTAAATGAGCAGTTCTTC.

This rearrangement joins TRBV6-1 to TRBJ2-3; D ambiguous. Trimming left V 5 bases short and J 0 bases short, with 9 bases between. The V gene's germline CDR1 is MNHNS and CDR2 SASEGT. This CDR3 comprises 14 residues. The CDR3 is CASSQGPSTDTQYF. As DNA, the CDR3 is TGTGCCAGCAGTCAAGGTCCTAGCACAGATACGCAGTATTTT.

CDR3 loop: CASSSGGGNTEAFF. For the CDR3, the DNA is TGTGCCAGCAGCTCAGGAGGGGGGAACACTGAAGCTTTCTTT. The chain has TRBV7-9 and TRBJ1-1, with TRBD1 as a possible D gene (6 bases). CDR3 length: 14 amino acids. Germline V gives CDR1 SEHNR, CDR2 FQNEAQ (reference sequence). V was trimmed by 4 bases and J by 1 base, leaving 10 bases between them.

This clonotype turned up a few times. This chain uses TRBV12-3 or TRBV12-4 with TRBJ2-1; 7 nucleotides align to TRBD2. J gave up 10 bases and V 7 bases, and 13 bases lay outside the gene matches. The CDR3 extends over 14 amino acids. The CDR3 here is CASTPGRALKEQFF. The CDR3 DNA is TGTGCCAGCACCCCGGGGAGGGCGTTGAAGGAGCAGTTCTTC.